These T cell receptor beta chains were read from a single sample in a study of T-cell reconstitution after alpha-beta-depleted transplantation in children. TCRdb passed the PCR reads through MiXCR, listing each CDR3 protein once. This repertoire shows about 460,000 distinct CDR3 sequences, 9.5% to 12% found once; its top ten account for around 13%. Specimen: PBMCs, mostly from graft donor cells, collected 180 days after TCRalphabeta/CD19-depleted stem cell transplant. These receptor sequences come from a female patient aged 2 to 10 who had a stem cell transplant for aplastic anemia, so the T cells may come from the graft donor. The CDR3 runs from the conserved cysteine through the conserved F or W. The D gene is left open where the match is weak. Clone size is shown for a subset of rows, as once, few, many or a class of expanded clone.

CDR3aa	CDR3nt	abundance	d_gene	v_gene	j_gene
CASSQDYYETQYF	TGTGCCAGCTCACAGGACTACTACGAGACCCAGTACTTC	few	-	TRBV18	TRBJ2-5
CAGRRALGTNEQFF	TGTGCCGGCCGGCGGGCGCTTGGTACGAATGAGCAGTTCTTC	-	-	TRBV6-2/TRBV6-3	TRBJ2-1
CSASSGNPDGEQFF	TGCAGTGCTAGTTCAGGGAACCCCGACGGTGAGCAGTTCTTC	-	-	TRBV20-1	TRBJ2-1
CASSNRRDAVYGYTF	TGTGCCAGCAGCAACCGTCGGGACGCAGTCTATGGCTACACCTTC	-	-	TRBV12-3/TRBV12-4	TRBJ1-2
CASTDPRAYNEQFF	TGTGCCAGCACCGATCCGAGGGCATACAATGAGCAGTTCTTC	few	-	TRBV7-9	TRBJ2-1
CASSVAGLAYGTDTQYF	TGTGCCAGCAGCGTAGCCGGACTAGCTTACGGCACAGATACGCAGTATTTT	few	TRBD2	TRBV9	TRBJ2-3
CASSQVAGQVLYNSPLHF	TGCGCCAGCAGCCAAGTCGCCGGACAGGTTCTTTATAATTCACCCCTCCACTTT	-	TRBD1	TRBV4-3	TRBJ1-6
CASSRGGIYTDTQYF	TGTGCCAGCAGCCGCGGAGGGATTTACACAGATACGCAGTATTTT	many	-	TRBV28	TRBJ2-3
CASSRFGTGGDDNIQYF	TGTGCCAGCTCACGATTCGGGACAGGGGGCGATGATAACATTCAGTACTTC	few	TRBD1	TRBV18	TRBJ2-4
CSVGDPNYEQYF	TGCAGCGTTGGGGATCCAAACTACGAGCAGTACTTC	-	-	TRBV29-1	TRBJ2-7
CASSSAGLTQFF	TGTGCCAGCAGCTCGGCCGGCCTCACTCAGTTCTTC	-	-	TRBV7-3	TRBJ2-1
CASSPDSPRELFF	TGTGCCAGCTCACCGGACTCCCCCCGGGAGCTGTTTTTT	-	-	TRBV18	TRBJ2-2
CASSSPGLAGLHTGELFF	TGTGCCAGCAGTTCCCCGGGACTAGCGGGACTACACACCGGGGAGCTGTTTTTT	-	TRBD2	TRBV6-2/TRBV6-3	TRBJ2-2
CASSYSRYPGTGLRNTEAFF	TGTGCCAGCAGTTACTCTAGGTATCCGGGGACAGGGCTTCGGAACACTGAAGCTTTCTTT	-	TRBD1	TRBV6-2/TRBV6-3	TRBJ1-1
CASSPGQGAKTQYF	TGTGCCAGCAGCCCGGGGCAGGGGGCGAAGACCCAGTACTTC	few	TRBD1	TRBV7-2	TRBJ2-5
CASSLWAVETQYF	TGTGCCAGCAGCTTGTGGGCCGTAGAGACCCAGTACTTC	-	-	TRBV5-4	TRBJ2-5
CASSQVKRTSNTGELFF	TGTGCCAGCAGCCAAGTGAAGCGCACCTCGAACACCGGGGAGCTGTTTTTT	-	-	TRBV3-1	TRBJ2-2
CSASDVADTQYF	TGCAGTGCTTCTGACGTCGCAGATACGCAGTATTTT	-	-	TRBV20-1	TRBJ2-3
CASSQDPQGWDSNSPLHF	TGTGCCAGCAGCCAAGACCCCCAGGGGTGGGACAGTAATTCACCCCTCCACTTT	-	TRBD1	TRBV28	TRBJ1-6
CATSRGAFRGIPDTQYF	TGTGCCACCAGCAGAGGGGCCTTTCGAGGGATTCCAGATACGCAGTATTTT	-	-	TRBV15	TRBJ2-3
CASSFRRYGETQYF	TGTGCCAGCAGTTTCAGGAGATACGGAGAGACCCAGTACTTC	few	-	TRBV28	TRBJ2-5
CSVEDHDRPAYEQYF	TGCAGCGTTGAAGACCATGACAGGCCCGCCTACGAGCAGTACTTC	few	-	TRBV29-1	TRBJ2-7
CASSLTPDRWKEKLFF	TGTGCCAGCAGCTTAACTCCGGACAGGTGGAAGGAAAAACTGTTTTTT	few	TRBD1	TRBV7-3	TRBJ1-4
CASSLMLNNEQFF	TGTGCCAGCAGCTTAATGCTGAACAATGAGCAGTTCTTC	few	-	TRBV7-6	TRBJ2-1
CASSLARLAGEQFF	TGTGCCAGCAGTTTAGCGCGACTAGCGGGTGAGCAGTTCTTC	few	TRBD2	TRBV12-3/TRBV12-4	TRBJ2-1
CASSPRFTTQETQYF	TGTGCCAGCTCACCACGGTTTACGACCCAGGAGACCCAGTACTTC	-	-	TRBV18	TRBJ2-5
CASSGPGAGDEQFF	TGTGCCAGCAGCGGGCCTGGGGCCGGGGATGAGCAGTTCTTC	-	-	TRBV9	TRBJ2-1
CASSFQTSGKETQYF	TGTGCCAGCAGCTTCCAGACTAGCGGTAAAGAGACCCAGTACTTC	-	TRBD2	TRBV28	TRBJ2-5
CASSQEQGYEQYF	TGCGCCAGCAGCCAAGAACAGGGGTACGAGCAGTACTTC	few	TRBD1	TRBV4-3	TRBJ2-7
CASSPRDYRPFF	TGTGCCAGCAGCCCTCGGGACTACAGGCCGTTCTTC	-	TRBD2	TRBV28	TRBJ2-1
CASSVGGEKTGELFF	TGTGCCAGCAGCGTTGGAGGGGAGAAGACCGGGGAGCTGTTTTTT	many	-	TRBV9	TRBJ2-2
CASSLAGDRVLKTF	TGTGCCAGCAGCTTAGCGGGGGACAGGGTTCTCAAGACCTTC	-	TRBD1	TRBV7-2	TRBJ1-2
CASSKRTGSYGYTF	TGTGCCAGCAGTAAAAGGACAGGGAGCTATGGCTACACCTTC	few	TRBD1	TRBV6-1	TRBJ1-2
CASSFQRGRLNTEAFF	TGTGCCAGCAGTTTTCAGAGGGGACGGTTGAACACTGAAGCTTTCTTT	few	-	TRBV6-5	TRBJ1-1
CASSPLAGQGNQPQHF	TGTGCCAGCTCACCACTCGCGGGACAGGGTAATCAGCCCCAGCATTTT	many	TRBD1	TRBV18	TRBJ1-5
CASSPRSEPNTGELFF	TGTGCCAGCTCACCCCGGTCGGAACCTAACACCGGGGAGCTGTTTTTT	once	-	TRBV18	TRBJ2-2
CASSLGLGSPNTEAFF	TGCGCCAGCAGCTTGGGTCTGGGATCGCCGAACACTGAAGCTTTCTTT	few	-	TRBV5-1	TRBJ1-1
CASSSGSGKNTGELFF	TGCGCCAGCAGCTCGGGGAGCGGGAAAAACACCGGGGAGCTGTTTTTT	many	TRBD2	TRBV5-1	TRBJ2-2
CASSFSSRPGETEAFF	TGTGCCAGCAGTTTCTCTTCCCGCCCAGGGGAGACTGAAGCTTTCTTT	many	-	TRBV12-3/TRBV12-4	TRBJ1-1
CSATRQGANTGELFF	TGCAGTGCGACCCGACAGGGGGCGAACACCGGGGAGCTGTTTTTT	-	TRBD1	TRBV20-1	TRBJ2-2
CASSQDLGSFQPQHF	TGCGCCAGCAGCCAAGACTTGGGGAGTTTTCAGCCCCAGCATTTT	many	-	TRBV4-3	TRBJ1-5
CASSLAGQGWQPQHF	TGTGCCAGCAGCTTGGCTGGACAGGGGTGGCAGCCCCAGCATTTT	-	TRBD1	TRBV7-9	TRBJ1-5
CASSLLGRQIYGYTF	TGCGCCAGCAGCTTGCTGGGACGGCAAATCTATGGCTACACCTTC	-	-	TRBV5-1	TRBJ1-2
CASSLTALANTGELFF	TGTGCCAGCAGCTTAACGGCACTAGCGAACACCGGGGAGCTGTTTTTT	many	-	TRBV7-2	TRBJ2-2
CAISESWQGWTRDNEQFF	TGTGCCATCAGTGAGTCGTGGCAGGGATGGACACGGGACAATGAGCAGTTCTTC	-	-	TRBV10-3	TRBJ2-1
CASSLVPAGGTDTQYF	TGTGCCAGCAGCTTAGTCCCAGCGGGAGGCACAGATACGCAGTATTTT	-	TRBD2	TRBV7-2	TRBJ2-3
CASSLGADNSYEQYF	TGCGCCAGCAGCTTGGGAGCGGATAACTCCTACGAGCAGTACTTC	-	-	TRBV5-1	TRBJ2-7
CASHAGGQPQHF	TGTGCCAGCCATGCGGGGGGTCAGCCCCAGCATTTT	few	-	TRBV28	TRBJ1-5
CASSYNWGEFPFF	TGTGCCAGCAGTTACAACTGGGGGGAATTTCCGTTCTTC	-	-	TRBV6-5	TRBJ2-1
CSVASGTGSGEQYF	TGCAGCGTTGCTTCCGGGACAGGGTCGGGCGAGCAGTACTTC	few	TRBD1	TRBV29-1	TRBJ2-7
CASSFGLAGDRAYEQYF	TGCGCCAGCAGCTTCGGACTAGCGGGAGATCGGGCCTACGAGCAGTACTTC	many	TRBD2	TRBV5-1	TRBJ2-7
CASSLGQTQYF	TGTGCCAGCAGCCTTGGACAGACCCAGTACTTC	few	-	TRBV3-1	TRBJ2-5
CASTPPGANVLTF	TGTGCCAGTACCCCTCCTGGGGCCAACGTCCTGACTTTC	-	-	TRBV19	TRBJ2-6
CASSQEVQGDYEQYF	TGCGCCAGCAGCCAAGAGGTCCAGGGAGACTACGAGCAGTACTTC	-	-	TRBV4-3	TRBJ2-7
CASSPTDSNQPQHF	TGTGCCAGCTCACCAACGGATAGCAATCAGCCCCAGCATTTT	-	-	TRBV18	TRBJ1-5
CSARFGDTQYF	TGCAGTGCTAGATTTGGAGATACGCAGTATTTT	many	-	TRBV20-1	TRBJ2-3